The sequence of this T cell receptor (beta chain) was determined in a study of cytomegalovirus exposure and HLA in healthy donors. Whole-study findings and limits: In a later analysis, HLA-C alleles had the fewest associated TCRs, DRB1 alleles the most.

In this sample, this clone turned up once. The antigen is not known. V lost 3 bases to trimming and J lost 0 bases; unmatched junction nucleotides: 4. The CDR3 consists of 17 residues. Germline V gene lookup returns CDR1 SGHTA and CDR2 FQGNSA. Use of 60 Vbeta and 13 Jbeta primers characterized the PCR. Repertoires were generated with immunoSEQ multiplex PCR, while TCRdb's copy carries only in-frame clones and drops some. The repertoire holds some 130,000 clones, with 77% as singletons. The rearrangement uses TRBV7-2 and TRBJ2-5, with 13 bases identical to TRBD2. The TCR sequence derives from a male donor in good health and CMV-seropositive. Sample: PBMCs. CDR3 protein: CASSFRGLAGYQETQYF. Written as DNA, the CDR3 is TGTGCCAGCAGCTTCCGGGGACTAGCGGGGTACCAAGAGACCCAGTACTTC.